This paragraph covers one T cell receptor (beta chain) sequence. V lost 3 bases to trimming and J lost 2 bases; unmatched junction nucleotides: 9. Germline V gene lookup returns CDR1 MNHEY and CDR2 SMNVEV (reference sequence). The CDR3 spans 17 residues. TCRdb called the 5' RACE reads again in MiXCR, with one record for every CDR3 protein. The top ten hold around 2% of the sample, which has about 62,000 distinct CDR3 sequences, just under 30% seen once. This TCR derives from a female donor with breast cancer. Sequencing input: tumor-infiltrating naive CD4+ T cells sorted from the breast tumor. Subset: naive CD4+ T cells, CD4+CD45RA+CD25-. The rearrangement links TRBV27 to TRBJ2-5; TRBD2 agrees at 10 bases. The CDR3 DNA is TGTGCCAGCAGTTTCCGCACTAGCGGGACGATTCAAGAGACCCAGTACTTC. Its protein is CASSFRTSGTIQETQYF.